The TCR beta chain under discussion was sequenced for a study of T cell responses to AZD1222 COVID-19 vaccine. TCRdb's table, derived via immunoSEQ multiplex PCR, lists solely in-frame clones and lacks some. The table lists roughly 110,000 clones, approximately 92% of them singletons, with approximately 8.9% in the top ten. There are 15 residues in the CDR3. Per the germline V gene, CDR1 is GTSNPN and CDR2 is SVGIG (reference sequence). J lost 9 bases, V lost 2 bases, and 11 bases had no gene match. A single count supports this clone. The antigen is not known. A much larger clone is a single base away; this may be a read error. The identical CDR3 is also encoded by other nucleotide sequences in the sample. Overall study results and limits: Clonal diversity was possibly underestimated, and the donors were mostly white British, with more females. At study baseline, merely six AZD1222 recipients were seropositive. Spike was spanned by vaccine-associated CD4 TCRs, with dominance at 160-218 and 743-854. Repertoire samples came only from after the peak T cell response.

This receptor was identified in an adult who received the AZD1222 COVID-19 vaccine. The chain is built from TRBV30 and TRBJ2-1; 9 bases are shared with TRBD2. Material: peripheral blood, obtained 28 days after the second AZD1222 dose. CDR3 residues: CAWSREAGGPGEQFF. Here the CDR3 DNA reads TGTGCCTGGAGTAGAGAGGCGGGAGGGCCCGGTGAGCAGTTCTTC.